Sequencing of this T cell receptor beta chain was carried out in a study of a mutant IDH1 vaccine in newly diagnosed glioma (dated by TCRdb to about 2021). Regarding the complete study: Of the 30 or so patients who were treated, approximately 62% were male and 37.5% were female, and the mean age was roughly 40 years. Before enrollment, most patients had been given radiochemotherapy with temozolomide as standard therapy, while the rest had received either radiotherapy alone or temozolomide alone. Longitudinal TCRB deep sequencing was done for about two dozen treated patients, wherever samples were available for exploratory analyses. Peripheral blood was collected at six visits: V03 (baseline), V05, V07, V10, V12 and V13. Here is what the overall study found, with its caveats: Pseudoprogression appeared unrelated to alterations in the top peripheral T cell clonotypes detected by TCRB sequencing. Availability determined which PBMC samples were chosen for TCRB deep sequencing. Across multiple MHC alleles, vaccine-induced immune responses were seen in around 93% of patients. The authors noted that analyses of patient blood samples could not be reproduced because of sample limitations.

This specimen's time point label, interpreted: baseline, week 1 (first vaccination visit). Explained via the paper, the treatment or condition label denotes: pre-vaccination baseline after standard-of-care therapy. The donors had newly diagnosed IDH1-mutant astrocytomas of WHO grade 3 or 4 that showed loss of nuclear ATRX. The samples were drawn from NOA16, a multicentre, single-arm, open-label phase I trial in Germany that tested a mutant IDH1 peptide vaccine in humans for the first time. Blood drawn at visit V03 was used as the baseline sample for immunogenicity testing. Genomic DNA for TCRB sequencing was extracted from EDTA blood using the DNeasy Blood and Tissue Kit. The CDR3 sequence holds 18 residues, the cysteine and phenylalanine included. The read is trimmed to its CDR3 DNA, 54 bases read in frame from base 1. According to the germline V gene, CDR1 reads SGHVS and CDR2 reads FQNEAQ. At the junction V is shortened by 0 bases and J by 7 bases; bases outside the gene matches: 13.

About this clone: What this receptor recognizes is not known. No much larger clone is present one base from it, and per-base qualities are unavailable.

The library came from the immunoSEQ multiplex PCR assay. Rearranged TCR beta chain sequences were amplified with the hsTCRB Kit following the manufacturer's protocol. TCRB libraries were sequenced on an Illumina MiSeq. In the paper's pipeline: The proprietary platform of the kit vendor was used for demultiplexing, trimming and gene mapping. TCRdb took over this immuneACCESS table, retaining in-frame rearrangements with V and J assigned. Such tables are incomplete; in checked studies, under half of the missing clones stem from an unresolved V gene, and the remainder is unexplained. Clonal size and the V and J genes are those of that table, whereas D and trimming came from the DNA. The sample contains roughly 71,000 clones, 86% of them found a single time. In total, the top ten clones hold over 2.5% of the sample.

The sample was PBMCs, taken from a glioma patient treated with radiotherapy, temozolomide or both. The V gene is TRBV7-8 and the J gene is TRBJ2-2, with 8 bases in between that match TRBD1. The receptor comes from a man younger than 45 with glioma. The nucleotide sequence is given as TGTGCCAGCAGCTTAGCGCTATATCGACAGGGGCGGGACGGGGAGCTGTTTTTT. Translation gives CASSLALYRQGRDGELFF.